This T cell receptor beta chain was sequenced in a study of molecular identifiers for immune sequencing clone quantification. Preparation of the bulk TCR libraries relied on previously described methods and listed TCR primers. TCRdb passed the PCR reads through MiXCR, listing each CDR3 protein once. This sample has some 70,000 distinct CDR3 sequences, with about a sixth found just once. This receptor was obtained from a human donor in good health. Some libraries in this study had Jurkat cell RNA spiked in. Material for sequencing was naive CD8+ T cells from blood, with Jurkat cell RNA spiked in. Documented subset: FACS-sorted CD8+CD4-CCR7+CD45RA+ naive T cells.

Here the CDR3 reads CASSLRTSSGANVLTF. The CDR3 bases are TGTGCCAGCAGTTTAAGAACGAGCTCTGGGGCCAACGTCCTGACTTTC. The V and J genes are TRBV28 and TRBJ2-6; D is uncertain. The germline V and J ends were trimmed by 2 bases and 0 bases, with 8 bases remaining between them. The CDR3 runs to 16 residues. Germline-derived CDR1 and CDR2 are MDHEN and SYDVKM. Full variable domain (rest looked up from reference TRBV28 and TRBJ2-6): DVKVTQSSRYLVKRTGEKVFLECVQDMDHENMFWYRQDPGLGLRLIYFSYDVKMKEKGDIPEGYSVSREKKERFSLILESASTNQTSMYLCASSLRTSSGANVLTFGAGSRLTVL.